The TCR beta chain under discussion was sequenced for a study of blood T cell repertoires in COVID-19. About the research overall: Sources were T cells, B-cell-depleted T cells, or PBMCs; the material itself was cDNA or gDNA.

Recruited during active infection, patients (from Seattle) were subsequently followed longitudinally. Assay used: immunoSEQ multiplex PCR; TCRdb lists only in-frame clones, some missing. Among more than 80,000 clones listed, about 90% were seen once. This CDR3 has 15 amino acids. After removal of 6 bases from V and 0 bases from J, the junction contained 5 bases not matched to a gene. Germline V lookup: CDR1 MNHEY, CDR2 SMNVEV (reference sequence). Sequenced material: peripheral blood. The TCR comes from a man aged 18 to 29 with COVID-19, enrolled during active disease. The rearrangement uses TRBV27 and TRBJ2-1; 7 bases are a match to TRBD1. This chain's CDR3 is CASRRGTVSYNEQFF. The CDR3 DNA is TGTGCCAGCAGAAGAGGGACAGTCTCCTACAATGAGCAGTTCTTC.